These T cell receptor beta chains were read from a single sample in a study of OX40 agonist ivuxolimab in advanced cancers. Profiling relied on immunoSEQ multiplex PCR, and the TCRdb table lists in-frame clones only, not all of them. This sample has under 25,000 clones, with roughly four fifths found just once. Material: CD4+ or CD8+ T cells sorted from blood, obtained in a trial of the OX40 agonist ivuxolimab. The receptors were sampled from an adult with an advanced solid tumor such as melanoma, head and neck, liver or kidney cancer. Both conserved end residues are part of each CDR3. A D gene is named only where the DNA matches it firmly. Expanded clones get a size class; other rows say once, few or many, or leave the size out.

D gene: -
clone size: few
V gene: TRBV16
J gene: TRBJ2-6
CDR3 protein: CASSPRRGQSYSGANVLTF
CDR3 DNA: TGTGCCAGCAGCCCCCGGAGGGGGCAGAGCTACTCTGGGGCCAACGTCCTGACTTTC

D gene: -
clone size: -
V gene: TRBV7-9
J gene: TRBJ1-2
CDR3 protein: CASSLVTDSPYGYTF
CDR3 DNA: TGTGCCAGCAGCTTAGTTACAGACAGCCCCTATGGCTACACCTTC

D gene: -
clone size: once
V gene: TRBV28
J gene: TRBJ1-5
CDR3 protein: CASSLNRDGQPQHF
CDR3 DNA: TGTGCCAGCAGTTTAAACAGGGATGGTCAGCCCCAGCATTTT

D gene: TRBD1
clone size: -
V gene: TRBV10-3
J gene: TRBJ2-7
CDR3 protein: CAISEAAGGYEQYF
CDR3 DNA: TGTGCCATCAGTGAGGCGGCAGGGGGCTACGAGCAGTACTTC

D gene: TRBD1
clone size: -
V gene: TRBV18
J gene: TRBJ2-2
CDR3 protein: CASSLDRVGNTGELFF
CDR3 DNA: TGTGCCAGCTCACTCGACAGGGTGGGGAACACCGGGGAGCTGTTTTTT

D gene: -
clone size: -
V gene: TRBV4-2
J gene: TRBJ2-7
CDR3 protein: CASSQFAGPSYEQYF
CDR3 DNA: TGTGCCAGCAGCCAATTTGCGGGACCCTCCTACGAGCAGTACTTC

D gene: -
clone size: -
V gene: TRBV11-2
J gene: TRBJ2-5
CDR3 protein: CASSLGGQETQYF
CDR3 DNA: TGTGCCAGCAGTCTAGGGGGCCAAGAGACCCAGTACTTC

D gene: -
clone size: -
V gene: TRBV7-2
J gene: TRBJ2-2
CDR3 protein: CASKRGQNTGELFF
CDR3 DNA: TGTGCCAGCAAGAGGGGTCAAAACACCGGGGAGCTGTTTTTT

D gene: -
clone size: -
V gene: TRBV7-8
J gene: TRBJ1-5
CDR3 protein: CASSSREYSNQPQHF
CDR3 DNA: TGTGCCAGCAGCTCCAGGGAATATAGCAATCAGCCCCAGCATTTT

D gene: -
clone size: -
V gene: TRBV7-2
J gene: TRBJ2-2
CDR3 protein: CASSLQLATTGELFF
CDR3 DNA: TGTGCCAGCAGCTTACAGCTAGCGACAACCGGGGAGCTGTTTTTT

D gene: TRBD2
clone size: -
V gene: TRBV7-6
J gene: TRBJ2-5
CDR3 protein: CASSYLAGGLGWKETQYF
CDR3 DNA: TGTGCCAGCAGCTACTTAGCGGGAGGTTTGGGTTGGAAAGAGACCCAGTACTTC

D gene: -
clone size: -
V gene: TRBV19
J gene: TRBJ2-1
CDR3 protein: CASSDGRRQFF
CDR3 DNA: TGTGCCAGTAGCGACGGTAGACGGCAGTTCTTC

D gene: -
clone size: few
V gene: TRBV5-1
J gene: TRBJ1-1
CDR3 protein: CASSLGIANTEAFF
CDR3 DNA: TGCGCCAGCAGCTTGGGTATAGCGAACACTGAAGCTTTCTTT

D gene: -
clone size: -
V gene: TRBV28
J gene: TRBJ1-2
CDR3 protein: CGTDRRGSYGYTF
CDR3 DNA: TGTGGCACGGATAGGAGAGGCAGCTATGGCTACACCTTC

D gene: -
clone size: few
V gene: TRBV14
J gene: TRBJ1-2
CDR3 protein: CASSQAQALPHTF
CDR3 DNA: TGTGCCAGCAGCCAGGCGCAGGCCCTTCCCCACACCTTC

D gene: -
clone size: -
V gene: TRBV2
J gene: TRBJ2-2
CDR3 protein: CASSEMTSRSGELFF
CDR3 DNA: TGTGCCAGCAGTGAAATGACTAGTCGGTCCGGGGAGCTGTTTTTT

D gene: TRBD2
clone size: -
V gene: TRBV18
J gene: TRBJ2-2
CDR3 protein: CASSPRLAGGLGELFF
CDR3 DNA: TGTGCCAGCTCACCTCGACTAGCGGGGGGCCTCGGGGAGCTGTTTTTT

D gene: -
clone size: -
V gene: TRBV2
J gene: TRBJ1-1
CDR3 protein: CASTLQGNTEAFF
CDR3 DNA: TGTGCCAGCACCCTTCAGGGGAACACTGAAGCTTTCTTT

D gene: -
clone size: -
V gene: TRBV19
J gene: TRBJ2-1
CDR3 protein: CASTLGSGSSYNEQFF
CDR3 DNA: TGTGCCAGTACCCTAGGGTCCGGTAGCTCCTACAATGAGCAGTTCTTC

D gene: TRBD1
clone size: few
V gene: TRBV4-1
J gene: TRBJ1-1
CDR3 protein: CASSQDKRQGGTEAFF
CDR3 DNA: TGCGCCAGCAGCCAAGATAAGAGACAGGGAGGTACTGAAGCTTTCTTT

D gene: TRBD1
clone size: few
V gene: TRBV25-1
J gene: TRBJ1-1
CDR3 protein: CASSDDRGNMNTEAFF
CDR3 DNA: TGTGCCAGCAGTGATGACAGGGGTAACATGAACACTGAAGCTTTCTTT

D gene: -
clone size: few
V gene: TRBV7-8
J gene: TRBJ1-5
CDR3 protein: CASSRFWEPQHF
CDR3 DNA: TGTGCCAGCAGCCGATTTTGGGAGCCCCAGCATTTT

D gene: -
clone size: -
V gene: TRBV6-5
J gene: TRBJ2-7
CDR3 protein: CASSLQGTGEQYF
CDR3 DNA: TGTGCCAGCAGCCTACAGGGAACGGGGGAGCAGTACTTC

D gene: TRBD2
clone size: -
V gene: TRBV7-6
J gene: TRBJ2-7
CDR3 protein: CASSRTSGSTVYEQYF
CDR3 DNA: TGTGCCAGCAGCCGGACTAGCGGGAGTACGGTCTACGAGCAGTACTTC

D gene: -
clone size: -
V gene: TRBV7-2
J gene: TRBJ1-1
CDR3 protein: CASSPIQNTEAFF
CDR3 DNA: TGTGCCAGCAGCCCCATCCAGAACACTGAAGCTTTCTTT

D gene: TRBD2
clone size: -
V gene: TRBV5-4
J gene: TRBJ2-1
CDR3 protein: CASSSGLAVYNEQFF
CDR3 DNA: TGTGCCAGCAGCTCCGGACTAGCGGTTTACAATGAGCAGTTCTTC

D gene: -
clone size: -
V gene: TRBV2
J gene: TRBJ1-6
CDR3 protein: CASRGAVDNSPLHF
CDR3 DNA: TGTGCCAGCAGGGGGGCAGTCGATAATTCACCCCTCCACTTT

D gene: -
clone size: -
V gene: TRBV7-3
J gene: TRBJ2-1
CDR3 protein: CASSLGLAYNEQFF
CDR3 DNA: TGTGCCAGCAGCTTAGGTTTAGCCTACAATGAGCAGTTCTTC

D gene: -
clone size: -
V gene: TRBV5-1
J gene: TRBJ2-7
CDR3 protein: CASSLASSFSDEQYF
CDR3 DNA: TGCGCCAGCAGCTTGGCCTCGAGTTTTTCCGACGAGCAGTACTTC

D gene: -
clone size: -
V gene: TRBV5-4
J gene: TRBJ1-2
CDR3 protein: CASSLGTANYGYTF
CDR3 DNA: TGTGCCAGCAGCTTGGGGACGGCAAACTATGGCTACACCTTC

D gene: -
clone size: once
V gene: TRBV5-6
J gene: TRBJ2-7
CDR3 protein: CASSALGGGMGEQYF
CDR3 DNA: TGTGCCAGCAGCGCCTTGGGAGGGGGCATGGGCGAGCAGTACTTC

D gene: TRBD1
clone size: few
V gene: TRBV6-1
J gene: TRBJ1-5
CDR3 protein: CASSATGGLSNQPQHF
CDR3 DNA: TGTGCCAGCAGTGCAACAGGGGGCTTGAGCAATCAGCCCCAGCATTTT

D gene: -
clone size: -
V gene: TRBV27
J gene: TRBJ2-1
CDR3 protein: CASRPDYYNEQFF
CDR3 DNA: TGTGCCAGCAGACCAGACTATTACAATGAGCAGTTCTTC

D gene: -
clone size: -
V gene: TRBV6-4
J gene: TRBJ1-1
CDR3 protein: CASRDTSLGTEAFF
CDR3 DNA: TGTGCCAGCCGGGACACATCACTGGGCACTGAAGCTTTCTTT

D gene: TRBD1
clone size: -
V gene: TRBV18
J gene: TRBJ1-6
CDR3 protein: CASSEQGESSYNSPLHF
CDR3 DNA: TGTGCCAGCTCAGAACAGGGGGAAAGCTCCTATAATTCACCCCTCCACTTT